The clone carrying this T cell receptor (beta chain) was detected only a few times. Its cognate antigen is unknown. This entry comes from a study of beta chain features in type 1 diabetes. Points from the study as a whole: People with Type 1 diabetes carried modestly yet significantly shorter TCRB CDR3s in all four CD4+ subsets.

Investigators reverse transcribed all isolated RNA, so they sequenced expressed TCRB transcripts. Produced via immunoSEQ multiplex PCR; TCRdb's table is partial and in-frame only. Here the sample spans about 360,000 clones, roughly 12% being singletons. The CDR3 totals 13 residues. The germline V gene has CDR1 SGHNT and CDR2 YENEEA. V shed 5 bases, J shed 7 bases, and the junction held 4 bases outside the gene matches. The specimen was naive CD4+ T cells from blood. The receptor comes from a man aged 18 to 30 in good health. V gene TRBV11-3 combines with J gene TRBJ2-1; TRBD1 aligns across 8 bases. The CDR3 coding sequence is TGTGCCAGCAGCAGATACAGGGGGAATGAGCAGTTCTTC. It codes for CASSRYRGNEQFF. The whole variable domain, filled in from reference TRBV11-3 and TRBJ2-1, reads EAGVVQSPRYKIIEKKQPVAFWCNPISGHNTLYWYLQNLGQGPELLIRYENEEAVDDSQLPKDRFSAERLKGVDSTLKIQPAELGDSAVYLCASSRYRGNEQFFGPGTRLTVL.